Each of the 10 T cell receptor beta chains below was sequenced from the same sample in a study of cytomegalovirus exposure and HLA in healthy donors. The PCR made use of 60 Vbeta and 13 Jbeta primers. TCRdb's table, derived via immunoSEQ multiplex PCR, lists solely in-frame clones and lacks some. The sample holds about 140,000 clones, around 80% seen once. The source material was PBMCs. These receptors originate from a man aged 18-30 years in good health and CMV-seropositive.

This chain uses TRBV29-1 with TRBJ2-7, with TRBD1 matching 7 bases. The CDR3 sequence is 14 residues long. V was pared by 7 bases and J by 5 bases, with 14 bases of the junction left unmatched. Germline CDR1 is SQVTM and CDR2 is ANQGSEA. The CDR3 DNA follows: TGCAGCGGGGGTGGGGCAGGGGGATTCCACGAGCAGTACTTC. It is translated as CSGGGAGGFHEQYF.

This clone was counted a single time. The CDR3 loop reads CASSHRDSYEQYF. The CDR3 nucleotides read TGCGCCAGCAGTCACAGGGATTCCTACGAGCAGTACTTC. The genes are TRBV10-1 and TRBJ2-7; D perhaps matches TRBD1 (6 bases). Germline values: CDR1 WNHNN, CDR2 SYGVQD (reference sequence). V gave up 5 bases and J gave up 1 base, with 9 bases separating them. The CDR3 runs to 13 residues.

V usage is TRBV5-1 and J usage is TRBJ2-5; 7 positions agree with TRBD2. The CDR3 has 11 amino acids. Germline CDR1 reads SGHRS; CDR2 reads YFSETQ. Trimming cost V 3 bases and J 7 bases; bases outside gene matches: 0. The CDR3 reads CASSSSGTQYF. The CDR3 DNA is TGCGCCAGCAGCTCTAGCGGGACCCAGTACTTC.

Only a few counts were recorded for this clone. The chain links TRBV18 to TRBJ2-3, with 10 nucleotides matching TRBD2. Germline CDR1 and CDR2: KGHSH and LQKENI. The length of the CDR3 is 19 residues. Losses at the gene ends were 3 bases for V and 5 bases for J; bases not matched to a gene: 17. The CDR3 DNA is TGTGCCAGCTCACCTACCCCACCAACTAGCGGGAAGGTCGTAGATACGCAGTATTTT. This sequence encodes CASSPTPPTSGKVVDTQYF.

This chain links TRBV10-3 with TRBJ2-3, with TRBD1 matching 8 bases. The germline V gene encodes CDR1 ENHRY and CDR2 SYGVKD. The CDR3 is 13 amino acids. V lost 6 bases, J lost 4 bases, and 3 bases stayed unmatched. DNA for the CDR3: TGTGCCATCAGGACAGGGGAGGCAGATACGCAGTATTTT. The encoded protein is CAIRTGEADTQYF.

The rearrangement links TRBV9 to TRBJ1-4, with 10 bases fitting TRBD1. CDR1 is SGDLS and CDR2 is YYNGEE in the germline V gene. J gave up 8 bases and V 2 bases, and 3 bases lay outside the gene matches. The CDR3 has 14 amino acids. The CDR3, as DNA: TGTGCCAGCAGCGTGAGGACAGGGGGGGAAAAACTGTTTTTT. It translates to CASSVRTGGEKLFF.

The rearrangement joins TRBV7-9 to TRBJ2-7; TRBD2 matches 12 bases. J was trimmed by 3 bases and V by 4 bases; bases with no gene match: 7. The germline CDR1 and CDR2 sequences are SEHNR and FQNEAQ (reference sequence). There are 16 residues in the CDR3. CDR3 protein: CASSSVGLAGFYEQYF. CDR3 nucleotide sequence: TGTGCCAGCAGCTCAGTCGGACTAGCGGGATTCTACGAGCAGTACTTC.

The rearrangement joins TRBV21-1 to TRBJ1-5. TRBV21-1 is listed as a pseudogene. The CDR3 covers 15 residues. The CDR3 region has the DNA TGTGCCAGCAGCGAAGCCTTTTATAGCAATCAGCCCCAGCATTTT. Its translation: CASSEAFYSNQPQHF.

The rearrangement uses TRBV9 and TRBJ2-7, with 9 bases aligning to TRBD1. CDR1 and CDR2 from the germline V gene are SGDLS and YYNGEE. The CDR3 has 16 residues. With V trimmed by 2 bases and J by 3 bases, 9 bases remained unmatched. CDR3 nucleotides: TGTGCCAGCAGCGTTTACGGGACAGGGCTCTTCTACGAGCAGTACTTC. It translates to CASSVYGTGLFYEQYF.

V usage is TRBV28 and J usage is TRBJ2-7, with D possibly being TRBD2 (5 bases). The CDR3 consists of 15 residues. V was clipped by 4 bases and J by 6 bases, with 19 bases between them. The germline V gene encodes CDR1 MDHEN and CDR2 SYDVKM. The CDR3 spells CASSSPPAGGGEQYF. CDR3 coding DNA: TGTGCCAGCAGTTCCCCCCCCGCCGGAGGAGGCGAGCAGTACTTC.